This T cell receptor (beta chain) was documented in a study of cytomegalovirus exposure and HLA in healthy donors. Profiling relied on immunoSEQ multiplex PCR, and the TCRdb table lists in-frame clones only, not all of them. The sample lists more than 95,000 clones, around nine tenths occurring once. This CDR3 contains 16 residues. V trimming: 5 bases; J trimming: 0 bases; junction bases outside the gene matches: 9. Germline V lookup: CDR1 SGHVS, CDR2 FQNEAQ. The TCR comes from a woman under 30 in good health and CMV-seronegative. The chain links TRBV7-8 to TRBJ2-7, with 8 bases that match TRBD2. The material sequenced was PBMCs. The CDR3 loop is CASSVTSGASSYEQYF. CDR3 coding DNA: TGTGCCAGCAGCGTCACTAGCGGTGCGAGCTCCTACGAGCAGTACTTC.